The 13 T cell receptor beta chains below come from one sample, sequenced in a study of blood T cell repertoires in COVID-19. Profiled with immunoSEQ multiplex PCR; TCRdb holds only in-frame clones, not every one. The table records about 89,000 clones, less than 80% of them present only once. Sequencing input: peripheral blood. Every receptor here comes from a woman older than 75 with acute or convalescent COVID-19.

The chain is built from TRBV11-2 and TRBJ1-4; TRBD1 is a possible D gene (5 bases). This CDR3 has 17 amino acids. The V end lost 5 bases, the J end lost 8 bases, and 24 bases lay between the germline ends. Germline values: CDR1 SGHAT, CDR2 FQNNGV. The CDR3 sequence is CASSRESNRPNREKLFF. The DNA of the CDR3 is TGTGCCAGCAGCCGCGAGAGTAACAGGCCTAATCGGGAAAAACTGTTTTTT.

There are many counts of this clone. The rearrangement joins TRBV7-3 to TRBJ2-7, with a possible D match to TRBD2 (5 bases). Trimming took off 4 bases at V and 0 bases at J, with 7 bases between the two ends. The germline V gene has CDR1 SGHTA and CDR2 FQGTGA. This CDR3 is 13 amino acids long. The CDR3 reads CASSSSPSYEQYF. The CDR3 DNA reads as TGTGCCAGCAGCTCTAGCCCCTCCTACGAGCAGTACTTC.

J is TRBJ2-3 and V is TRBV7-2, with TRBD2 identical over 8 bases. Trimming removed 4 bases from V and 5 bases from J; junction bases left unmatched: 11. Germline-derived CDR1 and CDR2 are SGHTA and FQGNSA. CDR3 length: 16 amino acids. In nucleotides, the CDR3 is TGTGCCAGCAGCTATAGTGCGGGGGGCGGTCGAGATACGCAGTATTTT. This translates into CASSYSAGGGRDTQYF.

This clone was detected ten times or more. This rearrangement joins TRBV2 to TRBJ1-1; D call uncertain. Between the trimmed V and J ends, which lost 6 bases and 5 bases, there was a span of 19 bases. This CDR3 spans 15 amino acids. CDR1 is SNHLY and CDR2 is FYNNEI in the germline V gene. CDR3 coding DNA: TGTGCCAGCAGGGAGGGCCGAGCTCGGAGGACTGAAGCTTTCTTT. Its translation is CASREGRARRTEAFF.

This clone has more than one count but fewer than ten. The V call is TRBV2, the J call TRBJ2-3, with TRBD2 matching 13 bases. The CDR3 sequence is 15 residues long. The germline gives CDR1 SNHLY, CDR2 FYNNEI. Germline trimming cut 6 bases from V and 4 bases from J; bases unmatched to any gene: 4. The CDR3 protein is CASRLTSGGADTQYF. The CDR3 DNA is TGTGCCAGCAGACTAACTAGCGGGGGGGCAGATACGCAGTATTTT.

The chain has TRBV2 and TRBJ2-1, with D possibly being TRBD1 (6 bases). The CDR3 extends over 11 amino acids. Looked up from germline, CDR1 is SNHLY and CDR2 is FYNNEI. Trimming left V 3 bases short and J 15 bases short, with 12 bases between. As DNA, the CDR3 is TGTGCCAGCAGTGAGAGGGGGTGGCGGTTCTTC. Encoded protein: CASSERGWRFF. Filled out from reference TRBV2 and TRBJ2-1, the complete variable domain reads EPEVTQTPSHQVTQMGQEVILRCVPISNHLYFYWYRQILGQKVEFLVSFYNNEISEKSEIFDDQFSVERPDGSNFTLKIRSTKLEDSAMYFCASSERGWRFFGPGTRLTVL.

The CDR3 loop reads CASSELAGGFRTEAFF. The CDR3 nucleotides are TGTGCCAGCAGTGAACTCGCGGGAGGGTTTCGGACTGAAGCTTTCTTT. The chain couples TRBV25-1 to TRBJ1-1; the D is unclear. The CDR3 is 16 residues long. Per germline, CDR1 MGHDK and CDR2 SYGVNS. V was trimmed by 2 bases and J by 5 bases, leaving 18 bases between them.

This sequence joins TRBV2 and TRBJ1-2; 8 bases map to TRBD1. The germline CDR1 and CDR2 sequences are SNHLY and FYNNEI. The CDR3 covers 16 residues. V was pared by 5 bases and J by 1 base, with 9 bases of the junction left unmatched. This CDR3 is CASSFGQGVSNYGYTF. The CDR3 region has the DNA TGTGCCAGCAGTTTTGGACAGGGTGTGAGTAACTATGGCTACACCTTC.

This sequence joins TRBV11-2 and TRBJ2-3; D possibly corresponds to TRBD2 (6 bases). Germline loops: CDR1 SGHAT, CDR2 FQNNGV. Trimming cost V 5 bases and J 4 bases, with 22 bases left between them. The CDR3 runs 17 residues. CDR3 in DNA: TGTGCCAGCAGCCACTGGGCGGGACCTCTAGCAGCAGATACGCAGTATTTT. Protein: CASSHWAGPLAADTQYF.

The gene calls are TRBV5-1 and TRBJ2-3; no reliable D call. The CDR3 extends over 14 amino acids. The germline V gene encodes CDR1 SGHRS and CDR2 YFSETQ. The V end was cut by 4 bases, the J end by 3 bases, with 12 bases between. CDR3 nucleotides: TGCGCCAGCAGCATGGAGACTCGGACAGATACGCAGTATTTT. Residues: CASSMETRTDTQYF.

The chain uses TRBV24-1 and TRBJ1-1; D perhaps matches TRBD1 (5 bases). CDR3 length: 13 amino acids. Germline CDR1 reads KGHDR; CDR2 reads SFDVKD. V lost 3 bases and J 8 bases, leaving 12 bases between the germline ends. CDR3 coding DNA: TGTGCCACCAGTGATCGGGCCGGGGGGGAAGCTTTCTTT. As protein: CATSDRAGGEAFF.

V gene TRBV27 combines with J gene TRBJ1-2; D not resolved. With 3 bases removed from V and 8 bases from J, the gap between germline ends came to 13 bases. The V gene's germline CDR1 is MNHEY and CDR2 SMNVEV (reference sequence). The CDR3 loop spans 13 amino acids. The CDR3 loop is CASSFLPGRGYTF. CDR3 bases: TGTGCCAGCAGTTTTTTGCCCGGGAGAGGCTACACCTTC.

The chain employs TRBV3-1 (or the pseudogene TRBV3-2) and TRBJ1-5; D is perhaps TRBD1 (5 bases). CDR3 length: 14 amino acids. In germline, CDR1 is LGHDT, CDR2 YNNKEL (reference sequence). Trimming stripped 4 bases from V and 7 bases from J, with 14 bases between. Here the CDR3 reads CASSPRTQGQPQHF. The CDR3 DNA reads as TGTGCCAGCAGCCCGAGAACCCAGGGCCAGCCCCAGCATTTT.